The sequence of this T cell receptor (beta chain) was determined in a study of cytomegalovirus exposure and HLA in healthy donors. General study findings and limits: The CMV antigen specificity of three CMV-associated chains was confirmed through in vitro analysis. TCR beta V- and J-gene trimming was later associated with a missense DCLRE1C variant.

The germline gives CDR1 MDHEN, CDR2 SYDVKM. The CDR3 is 16 amino acids. V shed 5 bases and J 4 bases; nucleotides not matched to a gene: 11. Turning to this clone: Its antigen is not known.

Primers for the PCR totalled 60 Vbeta and 13 Jbeta. Profiled with immunoSEQ multiplex PCR; TCRdb holds only in-frame clones, not every one. The sample has roughly 100,000 clones; roughly 80% are singletons. This sequence was found in a man aged 45-65 years in good health and CMV-seropositive. Sequenced input: PBMCs. This rearrangement joins TRBV28 to TRBJ2-5; 9 bases fit TRBD2. The CDR3 protein is CASSPRGAGGTETQYF. CDR3 nucleotide sequence: TGTGCCAGCAGTCCCAGAGGAGCGGGAGGTACAGAGACCCAGTACTTC.